What follows are 30 T cell receptor beta chains derived from one specimen sequenced in a study of spatial heterogeneity in lung cancer. Notes on the study in general: How many expanded intratumoral alpha and beta TCRs were present tracked the tumor mutation count, which was a count of nonsynonymous mutations.

Time point denoted: sample taken at primary tumor resection. TCRdb fed the 5' RACE reads into MiXCR, producing one record per CDR3 protein. The top ten hold roughly 15% of the sample, which has over a thousand distinct CDR3 sequences, approximately 14% seen once. No antigen has been assigned to these receptors. The source material was lung tumor tissue, sampled at surgery. Every receptor here comes from a male donor with early-stage non-small cell lung cancer.

This clonotype was counted only a few times. For a library built for alpha chains, this beta chain is a stray read; little rests on its size. The chain recombines TRBV7-9 with TRBJ2-7, with D possibly being TRBD1 (6 bases). Deletions cut 6 bases from V and 4 bases from J, with 13 bases between. This CDR3 has 13 amino acids. CDR1 SEHNR and CDR2 FQNEAQ come from the germline V gene (reference sequence). In DNA, the CDR3 is TGTGCCAGCAGACGGGGAGACAGGTACGAGCAGTACTTC. This translates into CASRRGDRYEQYF. The full variable domain, with the rest looked up from reference TRBV7-9 and TRBJ2-7, is DTGVSQNPRHKITKRGQNVTFRCDPISEHNRLYWYRQTLGQGPEFLTYFQNEAQLEKSRLLSDRFSAERPKGSFSTLEIQRTEQGDSAMYLCASRRGDRYEQYFGPGTRLTVT.

This clonotype was observed a handful of times. Being off target in a library aimed at alpha chains, this beta chain has a size of little meaning. The gene calls are TRBV2 and TRBJ2-2; no definite D call. Trimming cost V 0 bases and J 6 bases, with 5 bases left between them. Per the germline V gene, CDR1 is SNHLY and CDR2 is FYNNEI. This CDR3 is built from 13 residues. Here the CDR3 DNA reads TGTGCCAGCAGTGAAGCGCGGCCCGGGGAGCTGTTTTTT. The encoded protein is CASSEARPGELFF.

This clonotype qualifies as large. For a library built for alpha chains, this beta chain is a stray read; little rests on its size. This sequence joins TRBV5-6 and TRBJ2-5; 8 nucleotides match TRBD1. V shed 4 bases and J 4 bases; nucleotides not matched to a gene: 6. Germline V lookup: CDR1 SGHDT, CDR2 YYEEEE. This CDR3 has 14 amino acids. In nucleotides, the CDR3 is TGTGCCAGCAGCCGAGACAGGGGTGGAGAGACCCAGTACTTC. Its protein product is CASSRDRGGETQYF.

To note about this clonotype: This beta chain turned up in a library designed for alpha chains; as an off-target read, its abundance says little. The chain employs TRBV20-1 and TRBJ2-3, with a weak D call TRBD1 (6 bases). In germline, CDR1 is DFQATT, CDR2 SNEGSKA (reference sequence). The V gene lost 6 bases and the J gene lost 15 bases, with 19 bases spanning the gap. The CDR3 contains 11 residues. The CDR3 reads CSARGGLVIYF. The CDR3 DNA reads TGCAGTGCCCGTGGGGGCCTCGTGATTTATTTT.

This clonotype is medium-sized by share. This beta chain was picked up by a library intended for alpha chains and is off target, so its count carries little meaning. The chain carries TRBV7-9 and TRBJ1-3; D not certain. CDR3 size: 15 residues. Looked up from germline, CDR1 is SEHNR and CDR2 is FQNEAQ (reference sequence). The V end lost 2 bases, the J end lost 4 bases, and 12 bases lay between the germline ends. The CDR3 protein is CASSLSQTLGNTIYF. CDR3 bases: TGTGCCAGCAGCTTATCCCAGACCTTAGGAAACACCATATATTTT.

This clonotype is classed as medium-sized (0.01 to 0.1%). This beta chain is a stray sequence in a library constructed for alpha chains; its clone size is not meaningful. This sequence joins TRBV27 and TRBJ2-7; D not certain. CDR3 length: 13 residues. V was cut by 5 bases and J by 6 bases, with 14 bases left in between. CDR1 is MNHEY and CDR2 is SMNVEV in the germline V gene (reference sequence). The chain's CDR3 is CASSPQVWGEQYF. The CDR3 nucleotides are TGTGCCAGCAGTCCCCAGGTTTGGGGCGAGCAGTACTTC.

This clonotype was observed a handful of times. Because this beta chain is a stray read in a library intended to capture alpha chains, its abundance should not be given much weight. V is TRBV20-1 and J is TRBJ1-6; D gene unclear. CDR1 DFQATT and CDR2 SNEGSKA come from the germline V gene (reference sequence). The CDR3 runs to 15 residues. With 2 bases removed from V and 5 bases from J, the gap between germline ends came to 13 bases. This CDR3 is CSARRRGFDNSPLHF. The CDR3 DNA follows: TGCAGTGCTAGAAGGCGAGGGTTTGATAATTCACCCCTCCACTTT.

This clonotype counts as medium-sized (0.01 to 0.1%). This beta chain is off target for a library built for alpha chains, so its abundance means little. This sequence joins TRBV20-1 and TRBJ2-1; D is unclear. Germline V gene data show CDR1 as DFQATT and CDR2 as SNEGSKA (reference sequence). The length of the CDR3 is 14 residues. Trimming took off 3 bases at V and 2 bases at J, with 11 bases between the two ends. CDR3 sequence (DNA): TGCAGTGCTAGTGCTACGTGGGCCTACAATGAGCAGTTCTTC. It yields the protein CSASATWAYNEQFF.

This clonotype is medium-sized in the sample. The size of this beta chain means little, since it is a stray read in a library made for alpha chains. The chain links TRBV27 to TRBJ2-7; 7 bases align to TRBD1. Germline V CDR1 and CDR2: MNHEY, SMNVEV (reference sequence). The CDR3 is 12 amino acids. The trim removed 5 bases at V and 8 bases at J, leaving 6 bases unmatched. CDR3 DNA: TGTGCCAGCAGTCCGACAGGGTACCAGCAGTACTTC. Encoded protein: CASSPTGYQQYF.

By share, this clonotype counts as large. The size of this beta chain means little, since it is a stray read in a library made for alpha chains. J is TRBJ2-3 and V is TRBV11-3, with D perhaps TRBD1 (5 bases). The V end lost 9 bases, the J end lost 0 bases, and 10 bases lay between the germline ends. This CDR3 contains 13 residues. Germline values: CDR1 SGHNT, CDR2 YENEEA. CDR3 loop: CASEPGSTDTQYF. The CDR3 region has the DNA TGTGCCAGTGAACCAGGGAGCACAGATACGCAGTATTTT.

Concerning this clonotype: This beta chain is off target for a library built for alpha chains, so its abundance means little. The chain carries TRBV6-6 and TRBJ2-7, with D maybe TRBD1 (5 bases). CDR1 is MNHNY, CDR2 SVGAGI, per germline (reference sequence). The CDR3 extends over 16 amino acids. V was trimmed by 5 bases and J by 0 bases, leaving 17 bases between them. Here the CDR3 reads CASSQAIGQHSYEQYF. DNA of the CDR3: TGTGCCAGCAGTCAAGCGATTGGACAACACTCCTACGAGCAGTACTTC.

This clonotype is labeled as medium-sized (0.01 to 0.1%). A library prepared for alpha chains yielded this beta chain as an off-target read; its size is of little meaning. The genes are TRBV7-8 and TRBJ2-1, with D possibly matching TRBD1 (6 bases). The ends were cut back, 1 base at V and 6 bases at J, with 10 bases in the middle. Germline values: CDR1 SGHVS, CDR2 FQNEAQ. This CDR3 comprises 14 residues. Written as DNA, the CDR3 is TGTGCCAGCAGCTTAGGGTCGGACAGCAATGAGCAGTTCTTC. Its protein is CASSLGSDSNEQFF. Supplemented by reference TRBV7-8 and TRBJ2-1, the full variable domain reads GAGVSQSPRYKVAKRGQDVALRCDPISGHVSLFWYQQALGQGPEFLTYFQNEAQLDKSGLPSDRFFAERPEGSVSTLKIQRTQQEDSAVYLCASSLGSDSNEQFFGPGTRLTVL.

With respect to this clonotype: This beta chain is off target for a library built for alpha chains, so its abundance means little. This chain uses TRBV6-2 or TRBV6-3 with TRBJ2-1, with 11 bases fitting TRBD1. The germline CDR1 and CDR2 sequences are MNHEY and SVGEGT. There are 14 residues in the CDR3. V shed 0 bases and J 9 bases; nucleotides not matched to a gene: 1. CDR3 DNA sequence: TGTGCCAGCAGTTACTCCGGGACAGGGGGTGAGCAGTTCTTC. It is translated as CASSYSGTGGEQFF.

Sample share makes this clonotype large. Since the library was made to target alpha chains, this beta chain is a stray read and its abundance is not meaningful. The J gene is TRBJ2-1, the V gene TRBV20-1; D remains ambiguous. The CDR3 contains 13 residues. Germline CDR1 DFQATT, CDR2 SNEGSKA (reference sequence). The ends were cut back, 5 bases at V and 0 bases at J, with 8 bases in the middle. The CDR3 region has the DNA TGCAGTGCTTGGCAGAGCTCCTACAATGAGCAGTTCTTC. Amino acid sequence: CSAWQSSYNEQFF.

Regarding this clonotype: This beta chain represents an off-target read in a library built for alpha chains; its size is of limited meaning. Here the CDR3 reads CASSLRNDYGYTF. For the CDR3, the DNA is TGTGCCAGCAGCTTAAGGAATGACTATGGCTACACCTTC. The gene calls are TRBV7-2 and TRBJ1-2; D gene uncertain. The germline CDR1 and CDR2 sequences are SGHTA and FQGNSA. The V gene lost 2 bases and the J gene lost 3 bases, with 7 bases spanning the gap. CDR3 length equals 13 residues.

This clonotype has only a few counts. A library made for alpha chains picked up this beta chain off target, so its size means little. V is TRBV9 and J is TRBJ1-1; D unresolved. Germline V gene sequence: CDR1 SGDLS, CDR2 YYNGEE. The V and J ends lost 0 bases and 0 bases respectively, with 6 bases between them. The CDR3 contains 14 residues. DNA for the CDR3: TGTGCCAGCAGCGTAGGGACTCTGAACACTGAAGCTTTCTTT. This translates into CASSVGTLNTEAFF.

This clonotype counts as medium-sized. This beta chain was picked up by a library intended for alpha chains and is off target, so its count carries little meaning. V gene TRBV20-1 combines with J gene TRBJ2-2, with D perhaps TRBD2 (6 bases). V was shortened by 1 base and J by 6 bases, with 6 bases between the two germline ends. Germline V gives CDR1 DFQATT, CDR2 SNEGSKA (reference sequence). This CDR3 comprises 12 residues. The CDR3: CSARGRAGELFF. CDR3 sequence (DNA): TGCAGTGCTAGAGGGAGGGCCGGGGAGCTGTTTTTT.

This clonotype was found a few times. In a library made to pick up alpha chains, this beta chain is a stray read with a size that means little. The chain combines TRBV5-4 with TRBJ1-6; 7 bases map to TRBD1. The V gene's germline CDR1 is SGHNT and CDR2 YYREEE (reference sequence). This CDR3 contains 16 residues. V shed 4 bases, J shed 5 bases, and the junction held 9 bases outside the gene matches. The CDR3 here is CASSKGRGQDNSPLHF. The CDR3 nucleotides read TGTGCCAGCAGCAAGGGGAGGGGGCAGGATAATTCACCCCTCCACTTT.

As to this clonotype: Little can be read into the size of this beta chain, an off-target read in a library designed for alpha chains. The chain uses TRBV5-5 and TRBJ1-1, with 8 bases aligning to TRBD1. Germline V CDR1 and CDR2: SGHKS, YYEKEE (reference sequence). This CDR3 comprises 14 residues. Trimming removed 5 bases from V and 5 bases from J; junction bases left unmatched: 8. CDR3 protein: CASRQLTGGTEAFF. The DNA for the CDR3 is TGTGCCAGCAGACAACTCACAGGGGGGACTGAAGCTTTCTTT.

In this sample, this clonotype is medium-sized (0.01 to 0.1%). The size of this beta chain means little, since it is a stray read in a library made for alpha chains. The rearrangement uses TRBV20-1 and TRBJ1-5; possible D gene TRBD1, 6 bases. In germline, CDR1 is DFQATT, CDR2 SNEGSKA (reference sequence). CDR3 size: 14 residues. Trimming cost V 3 bases and J 7 bases, with 16 bases left between them. The CDR3 nucleotides read TGCAGTGCTAGGCCCCGGGACATCAACCAGCCCCAGCATTTT. It translates to CSARPRDINQPQHF.

This clonotype is medium-sized (0.01 to 0.1%) within its sample. A library prepared for alpha chains yielded this beta chain as an off-target read; its size is of little meaning. The rearrangement joins TRBV6-6 to TRBJ2-2, with TRBD2 identical over 9 bases. CDR1 and CDR2 from the germline V gene are MNHNY and SVGAGI (reference sequence). The CDR3 consists of 15 residues. The ends lost 6 bases at V and 5 bases at J; junction bases unmatched: 7. CDR3 nucleotides: TGTGCCAGCAGCAATAGCGGGAGCGGGACCGGGGAGCTGTTTTTT. This codes for CASSNSGSGTGELFF.

Note on this clonotype: With the library built for alpha chains, this beta chain is off target and its frequency is not meaningful. The chain is built from TRBV5-1 and TRBJ1-4, with unresolved D. V was pared by 0 bases and J by 6 bases, with 9 bases between. This CDR3 spans 14 amino acids. CDR1 and CDR2 from the germline V gene are SGHRS and YFSETQ. CDR3 residues: CASSLDGWDEKLFF. DNA of the CDR3: TGCGCCAGCAGCTTGGACGGGTGGGATGAAAAACTGTTTTTT. Complete variable domain (other parts from reference TRBV5-1 and TRBJ1-4): KAGVTQTPRYLIKTRGQQVTLSCSPISGHRSVSWYQQTPGQGLQFLFEYFSETQRNKGNFPGRFSGRQFSNSRSEMNVSTLELGDSALYLCASSLDGWDEKLFFGSGTQLSVL.

Sample share makes this clonotype medium-sized. This beta chain represents an off-target read in a library built for alpha chains; its size is of limited meaning. The genes are TRBV7-8 and TRBJ2-5, with 7 bases that match TRBD1. V lost 3 bases and J lost 2; bases outside the gene matches: 3. The CDR3 consists of 14 residues. The V gene's germline CDR1 is SGHVS and CDR2 FQNEAQ. CDR3 DNA: TGTGCCAGCAGCTTGATACAGGGGCAAGAGACCCAGTACTTC. It translates to CASSLIQGQETQYF.

In the case of this clonotype: With the library built for alpha chains, this beta chain is off target and its frequency is not meaningful. V gene TRBV5-5 combines with J gene TRBJ1-5, with 9 bases aligning to TRBD1. Germline V gene data show CDR1 as SGHKS and CDR2 as YYEKEE (reference sequence). The length of the CDR3 is 16 residues. V lost 0 bases and J lost 4; bases outside the gene matches: 5. Here the CDR3 DNA reads TGTGCCAGCAGCTTGGCACAGGGGGCGCAGAATCAGCCCCAGCATTTT. Protein sequence: CASSLAQGAQNQPQHF. The full variable domain, in which reference TRBV5-5 and TRBJ1-5 provide the parts outside the CDR3, is DAGVTQSPTHLIKTRGQQVTLRCSPISGHKSVSWYQQVLGQGPQFIFQYYEKEERGRGNFPDRFSARQFPNYSSELNVNALLLGDSALYLCASSLAQGAQNQPQHFGDGTRLSIL.

Notes on this clonotype: Since the library was made to target alpha chains, this beta chain is a stray read and its abundance is not meaningful. The chain couples TRBV4-1 to TRBJ1-2; D remains unclear. Germline V lookup: CDR1 MGHRA, CDR2 YSYEKL. Trimming removed 0 bases at V and 1 base at J, with 6 bases between. This CDR3 comprises 14 residues. CDR3 sequence: CASSQDAVNYGYTF. The CDR3 nucleotides read TGCGCCAGCAGCCAAGATGCCGTTAACTATGGCTACACCTTC.

This clonotype is medium-sized within its sample. Found in a library prepared for alpha chains, this beta chain is an off-target read, and its abundance has little meaning. The chain is built from TRBV24-1 and TRBJ2-3; TRBD2 might be the D (6 bases). Per germline, CDR1 KGHDR and CDR2 SFDVKD. The CDR3 has 15 amino acids. The germline V and J ends were trimmed by 0 bases and 9 bases, with 15 bases remaining between them. The CDR3 nucleotides are TGTGCCACCAGTGATTTGCGGCAGACTAGAGGCACGCAGTATTTT. This gives the protein CATSDLRQTRGTQYF.

This clonotype has a handful of counts. The size of this beta chain means little, since it is a stray read in a library made for alpha chains. This chain links TRBV28 with TRBJ2-7, with 8 bases matching TRBD1. The CDR3 loop spans 13 amino acids. V lost 4 bases, J lost 3 bases, and 2 bases stayed unmatched. The germline V gene encodes CDR1 MDHEN and CDR2 SYDVKM. In nucleotides, the CDR3 is TGTGCCAGCAGTTGGGACAGGCGCTACGAGCAGTACTTC. Protein: CASSWDRRYEQYF.

This clonotype is judged medium-sized. This beta chain is a stray sequence in a library constructed for alpha chains; its clone size is not meaningful. This rearrangement joins TRBV5-1 to TRBJ2-7; TRBD1 matches at 9 bases. The V segment lost 4 bases and the J segment 6 bases; nucleotides outside the gene matches: 8. Germline V lookup: CDR1 SGHRS, CDR2 YFSETQ. The CDR3 is made up of 14 amino acids. The CDR3 protein is CASSPGTGRSEQYF. CDR3 sequence (DNA): TGCGCCAGCAGCCCCGGGACAGGGAGGTCCGAGCAGTACTTC.

This clonotype has a handful of counts. This beta chain lies outside the target of a library built for alpha chains; its clone size means little. The chain is built from TRBV5-1 and TRBJ1-1; TRBD1 might be the D (6 bases). Germline CDR1 is SGHRS and CDR2 is YFSETQ. The length of the CDR3 is 13 residues. The V end was cut by 4 bases, the J end by 3 bases, with 10 bases between. In nucleotides, the CDR3 is TGCGCCAGCAGCACAGGGACGGACACTGAAGCTTTCTTT. It is translated as CASSTGTDTEAFF.

By sample share, this clonotype is large (0.1 to 1%). Found in a library prepared for alpha chains, this beta chain is an off-target read, and its abundance has little meaning. V gene TRBV11-2 combines with J gene TRBJ2-1; D call uncertain. CDR1 SGHAT and CDR2 FQNNGV come from the germline V gene. Trimming stripped 1 base from V and 5 bases from J, with 3 bases between. This CDR3 has 12 amino acids. The CDR3 DNA sequence: TGTGCCAGCAGCTTAGGCGACAATGAGCAGTTCTTC. Protein sequence: CASSLGDNEQFF.